The 18 T cell receptor beta chains reported below all come from one sample, sequenced in a study of cytomegalovirus exposure and HLA in healthy donors. With 60 Vbeta and 13 Jbeta primers, the PCR was carried out. Sequenced by immunoSEQ multiplex PCR; TCRdb stores in-frame clones only, minus some. The sample lists 110,000 to 150,000 clones; around 80% were seen once. Sequenced: PBMCs. The receptors derive from a female donor in good health and CMV-seronegative.

The J gene is TRBJ2-7, the V gene TRBV19, with 8 bases fitting TRBD2. J lost 1 base, V lost 4 bases, and 6 bases had no gene match. This CDR3 comprises 15 residues. Germline V gene data show CDR1 as LNHDA and CDR2 as SQIVND (reference sequence). The CDR3 DNA follows: TGTGCCAGTAGTACAGCGGGAGCACAGTCCTACGAGCAGTACTTC. The encoded protein is CASSTAGAQSYEQYF.

The chain carries TRBV19 and TRBJ1-2; 8 bases match TRBD1. The CDR3 consists of 15 residues. Germline V CDR1 and CDR2: LNHDA, SQIVND (reference sequence). Trimming at V came to 9 bases and at J to 7 bases, leaving 16 bases not matched to a gene. The CDR3 DNA reads TGTGCCAGCCAAACACGACCAGGGGGCGCGGGTGGCTACACCTTC. The encoded protein is CASQTRPGGAGGYTF.

This clone was observed once. The chain uses TRBV7-3 and TRBJ2-2; TRBD1 matches at 7 bases. The germline V gene encodes CDR1 SGHTA and CDR2 FQGTGA. V gave up 5 bases and J gave up 7 bases; unmatched junction bases: 7. The CDR3 length is 14 residues. DNA of the CDR3: TGTGCCAGCAGCCCAAGACAGGGTAGCGGGGAGCTGTTTTTT. Translated: CASSPRQGSGELFF.

This clone has just a few counts. The chain carries TRBV7-3 and TRBJ2-7, with TRBD1 matching over 7 bases. From germline, CDR1 is SGHTA and CDR2 FQGTGA. With 5 bases clipped from V and 3 bases from J, the junction kept 10 bases outside the gene matches. This CDR3 spans 15 amino acids. The CDR3 here is CASSPQPGQFYEQYF. For the CDR3, the DNA is TGTGCCAGCAGCCCCCAGCCGGGACAGTTCTACGAGCAGTACTTC.

The CDR3 region has the DNA TGTGCCAGCAGTTTAAGGGCAGGGTTGTTGGGCACTGAAGCTTTCTTT. This translates into CASSLRAGLLGTEAFF. J is TRBJ1-1 and V is TRBV28, with D perhaps TRBD1 (5 bases). The germline CDR1 and CDR2 sequences are MDHEN and SYDVKM. CDR3 length: 16 amino acids. V was shortened by 2 bases and J by 4 bases, with 17 bases between the two germline ends.

The rearrangement links TRBV4-3 to TRBJ2-2, with D possibly being TRBD1 (6 bases). With 6 bases removed from V and 10 bases from J, the gap between germline ends came to 21 bases. The germline gives CDR1 LGHNA, CDR2 YSLEER. CDR3 length: 15 amino acids. CDR3 protein: CASSPGDTYREELFF. CDR3 nucleotide sequence: TGCGCCAGCAGTCCAGGGGATACGTACCGGGAGGAGCTGTTTTTT.

The rearrangement joins TRBV19 to TRBJ1-6; TRBD1 aligns across 7 bases. V gave up 1 base and J gave up 14 bases; unmatched junction bases: 11. Germline CDR1 and CDR2: LNHDA and SQIVND (reference sequence). This CDR3 is 15 amino acids long. The CDR3 DNA reads as TGTGCCAGTAGTATAGGGGGGACAGCTTCTTCGACCCTCCACTTT. The encoded protein is CASSIGGTASSTLHF.

This rearrangement joins TRBV5-1 to TRBJ2-5; no clear D gene. Trimming shortened V by 1 base and J by 2 bases, and 6 bases separated the two germline ends. The CDR3 sequence is 13 residues long. The germline V gene has CDR1 SGHRS and CDR2 YFSETQ. The CDR3 region is CASSLKSQETQYF. As DNA, the CDR3 is TGCGCCAGCAGCTTGAAGAGTCAAGAGACCCAGTACTTC.

V and J are TRBV19 and TRBJ2-6; 8 bases agree with TRBD1. This CDR3 region has 21 residues. Germline CDR1 and CDR2: LNHDA and SQIVND (reference sequence). The V segment lost 0 bases and the J segment 1 base; nucleotides outside the gene matches: 14. The CDR3 DNA is TGTGCCAGTAGTATAGACCAGATGGGGACAGGTTTCCGTTCTGGGGCCAACGTCCTGACTTTC. Encoded protein: CASSIDQMGTGFRSGANVLTF.

This clone was seen a handful of times. The DNA for the CDR3 is TGTGCCAGCAGTGCCAGGGTAGTGGACACTGAAGCTTTCTTT. It is translated as CASSARVVDTEAFF. V is TRBV6-1 and J is TRBJ1-1, with a possible D match to TRBD1 (5 bases). Per germline, CDR1 MNHNS and CDR2 SASEGT. The CDR3 has 14 residues. V was trimmed by 4 bases and J by 3 bases, leaving 12 bases between them.

The chain carries TRBV7-3 and TRBJ2-1; 12 bases fit TRBD2. Per germline, CDR1 SGHTA and CDR2 FQGTGA. This CDR3 region has 16 residues. The V and J ends lost 1 base and 7 bases, in that order; junction bases with no gene match: 5. This CDR3 reads CASSLRGTSGRNEQFF. The DNA of the CDR3 is TGTGCCAGCAGCTTAAGAGGGACTAGCGGGCGTAATGAGCAGTTCTTC.

This chain connects TRBV7-6 to TRBJ1-6, with D possibly matching TRBD1 (6 bases). The germline V and J ends were trimmed by 2 bases and 6 bases, with 8 bases remaining between them. The CDR3 consists of 14 residues. In germline, CDR1 is SGHVS, CDR2 FNYEAQ. For the CDR3, the DNA is TGTGCCAGCAGCTTAATAGGGGGTAATTCACCCCTCCACTTT. This sequence encodes CASSLIGGNSPLHF.

V usage is TRBV28 and J usage is TRBJ2-6; 10 bases fit TRBD1. The trim removed 8 bases at V and 0 bases at J, leaving 7 bases unmatched. The CDR3 sequence is 17 residues long. The germline CDR1 and CDR2 sequences are MDHEN and SYDVKM. CDR3 sequence: CASGSGQGFSGANVLTF. In DNA, the CDR3 is TGTGCCAGCGGGTCGGGACAGGGGTTCTCTGGGGCCAACGTCCTGACTTTC.

This clone was counted ten times or more. One junction end does not reproduce the germline sequence, and a read error may be involved. The chain combines TRBV27 with TRBJ2-1; tentative D call: TRBD1 (6 bases). The CDR3 runs to 15 residues. Germline CDR1 and CDR2: MNHEY and SMNVEV (reference sequence). CDR3 sequence reads: CASSLTSYPTGNVIF. The CDR3 DNA is TGTGCCAGCAGTTTGACAAGCTACCCAACAGGGAACGTGATCTTC.

This clone showed up just once. J is TRBJ2-3 and V is TRBV15, with D perhaps TRBD2 (5 bases). The ends were cut back, 0 bases at V and 2 bases at J, with 12 bases in the middle. The germline CDR1 and CDR2 sequences are LNHNV and YYDKDF (reference sequence). The CDR3 runs 16 residues. The CDR3: CATSRDLATYTDTQYF. The CDR3 DNA sequence: TGTGCCACCAGCAGAGATTTAGCGACTTACACAGATACGCAGTATTTT.

As regards this clone: The junction and the germline gene differ at one end; a read error may be behind it. The genes are TRBV27 and TRBJ1-2, with 7 bases that match TRBD1. From germline, CDR1 is MNHEY and CDR2 SMNVEV (reference sequence). The CDR3 is 15 amino acids. The CDR3 bases are TGTGCCGGCAGTACACAACAGGGGAAACACTATGGCTACACCTTC. It encodes CAGSTQQGKHYGYTF.

This clone was observed a handful of times. This chain connects TRBV6-5 to TRBJ1-1, with 7 bases that match TRBD1. There are 11 residues in the CDR3. J gave up 8 bases and V 5 bases, and 2 bases lay outside the gene matches. Germline CDR1 is MNHEY and CDR2 is SVGAGI. CDR3 region: CASSTGQEAFF. As DNA, the CDR3 is TGTGCCAGCAGTACGGGACAGGAAGCTTTCTTT.

The CDR3 here is CSVDNPGGGEQYF. The CDR3 DNA follows: TGCAGCGTTGATAACCCGGGGGGGGGCGAGCAGTACTTC. V and J are TRBV29-1 and TRBJ2-7; TRBD2 matches at 8 bases. The CDR3 runs 13 residues. Germline trimming cut 3 bases from V and 6 bases from J; bases unmatched to any gene: 7. The germline CDR1 and CDR2 sequences are SQVTM and ANQGSEA.